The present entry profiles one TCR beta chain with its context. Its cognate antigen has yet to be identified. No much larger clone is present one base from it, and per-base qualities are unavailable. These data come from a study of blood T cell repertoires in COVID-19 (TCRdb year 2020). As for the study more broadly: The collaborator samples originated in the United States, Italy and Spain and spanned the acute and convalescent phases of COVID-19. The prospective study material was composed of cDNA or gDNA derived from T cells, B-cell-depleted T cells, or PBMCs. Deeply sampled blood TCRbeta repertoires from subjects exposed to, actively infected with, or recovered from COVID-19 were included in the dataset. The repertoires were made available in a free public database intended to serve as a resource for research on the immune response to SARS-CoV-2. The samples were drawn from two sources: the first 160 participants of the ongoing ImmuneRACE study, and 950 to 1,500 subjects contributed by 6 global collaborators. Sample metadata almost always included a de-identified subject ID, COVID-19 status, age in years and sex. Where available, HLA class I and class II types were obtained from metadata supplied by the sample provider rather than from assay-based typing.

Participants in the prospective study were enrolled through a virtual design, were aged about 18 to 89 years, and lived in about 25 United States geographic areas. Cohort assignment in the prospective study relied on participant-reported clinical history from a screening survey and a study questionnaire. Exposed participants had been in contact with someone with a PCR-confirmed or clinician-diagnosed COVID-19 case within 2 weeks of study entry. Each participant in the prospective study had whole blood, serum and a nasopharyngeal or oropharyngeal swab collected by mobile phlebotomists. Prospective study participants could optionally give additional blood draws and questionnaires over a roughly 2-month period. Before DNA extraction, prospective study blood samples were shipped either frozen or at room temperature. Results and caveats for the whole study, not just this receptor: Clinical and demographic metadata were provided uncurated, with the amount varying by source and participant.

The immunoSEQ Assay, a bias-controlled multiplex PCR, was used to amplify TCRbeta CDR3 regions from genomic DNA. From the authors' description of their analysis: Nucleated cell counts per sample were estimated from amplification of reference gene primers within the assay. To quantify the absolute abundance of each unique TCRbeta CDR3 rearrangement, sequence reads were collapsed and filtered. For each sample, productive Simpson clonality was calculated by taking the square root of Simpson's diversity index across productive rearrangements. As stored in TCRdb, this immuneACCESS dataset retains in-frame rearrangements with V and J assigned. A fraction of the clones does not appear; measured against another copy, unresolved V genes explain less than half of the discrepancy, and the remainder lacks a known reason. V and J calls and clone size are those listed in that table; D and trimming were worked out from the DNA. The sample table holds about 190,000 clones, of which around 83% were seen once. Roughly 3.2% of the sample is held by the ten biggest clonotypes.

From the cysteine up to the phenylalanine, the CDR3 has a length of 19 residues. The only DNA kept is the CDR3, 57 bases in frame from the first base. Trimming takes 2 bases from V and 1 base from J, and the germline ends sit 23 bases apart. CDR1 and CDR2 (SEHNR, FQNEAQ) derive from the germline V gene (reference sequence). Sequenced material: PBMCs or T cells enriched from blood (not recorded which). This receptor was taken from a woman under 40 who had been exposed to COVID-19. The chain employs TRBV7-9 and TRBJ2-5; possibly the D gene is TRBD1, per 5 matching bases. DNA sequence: TGTGCCAGCAGCTTACAATTGATTACCAGGGTGTTGTTCCAAGAGACCCAGTACTTC. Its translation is CASSLQLITRVLFQETQYF.